Listed below are T cell receptor beta chains from one sample, sequenced in a study of cytomegalovirus exposure and HLA in healthy donors. Using immunoSEQ multiplex PCR, the repertoire was profiled, and TCRdb retains in-frame clones only, with some absent. The sample contains under 150,000 clones, more than 75% of which appear only once. The sample taken for sequencing was PBMCs. These receptor sequences come from a man between 18 and 35 years old in good health and CMV-seronegative. The CDR3 runs from the conserved cysteine through the conserved F or W. A D gene is named only where the DNA matches it firmly. Size is stated for part of the rows, as once, few or many counts, or as a class when the clone is expanded.

>TRBJ1-5|TRBV6-5|TRBD1|few
CASSRTGRQPQHF
TGTGCCAGCTCCCGGACAGGGAGACAGCCCCAGCATTTT
>TRBJ2-7|TRBV20-1|NA|NA
CRAGGDEQYF
TGCAGGGCCGGAGGGGACGAGCAGTACTTC
>TRBJ2-7|TRBV7-8|NA|NA
CASSLAQAEQYF
TGTGCCAGCAGCTTAGCGCAGGCCGAGCAGTACTTC
>TRBJ1-1|TRBV18|NA|NA
CASSPDAGNTEAFF
TGTGCCAGCTCACCAGATGCAGGGAACACTGAAGCTTTCTTT
>TRBJ1-1|TRBV28|NA|NA
CASNLNTEAFF
TGTGCCAGCAACTTAAACACTGAAGCTTTCTTT
>TRBJ2-6|TRBV5-1|TRBD2|NA
CASSPKGLAGAISGANVLTF
TGCGCCAGCAGCCCTAAGGGACTAGCGGGAGCCATCTCTGGGGCCAACGTCCTGACTTTC
>TRBJ2-6|TRBV15|NA|NA
CATSRGEGGRVGANVLTF
TGTGCCACCAGCAGAGGTGAGGGAGGCCGCGTTGGGGCCAACGTCCTGACTTTC
>TRBJ2-7|TRBV7-8|NA|NA
CASSFLDREEAYEQYF
TGTGCCAGCAGCTTCCTAGACAGGGAGGAAGCCTACGAGCAGTACTTC
>TRBJ1-2|TRBV7-6|NA|few
CASSLTAGEGFNYGYTF
TGTGCCAGCAGCTTAACTGCAGGGGAGGGCTTTAACTATGGCTACACCTTC
>TRBJ2-7|TRBV20-1|NA|NA
CSASDFYEQYF
TGCAGTGCTAGTGACTTCTACGAGCAGTACTTC
>TRBJ1-4|TRBV19|NA|NA
CASTLGGATNEKLFF
TGTGCCAGTACCCTCGGAGGCGCAACTAATGAAAAACTGTTTTTT
>TRBJ2-7|TRBV6-1|TRBD1|NA
CASSLDRGNSYEQYF
TGTGCCAGCAGTCTGGACAGGGGAAATTCCTACGAGCAGTACTTC
>TRBJ2-7|TRBV5-6|TRBD1|NA
CASSWDRTYEQYF
TGTGCCAGCAGCTGGGACAGGACCTACGAGCAGTACTTC
>TRBJ2-7|TRBV9|TRBD2|NA
CASSVSGRAPYEQYF
TGTGCCAGCAGCGTTAGCGGGAGGGCTCCCTACGAGCAGTACTTC
>TRBJ1-3|TRBV5-8|NA|few
CASGRSGHGNTIYF
TGTGCCAGCGGCCGAAGTGGTCATGGAAACACCATATATTTT
>TRBJ2-1|TRBV9|TRBD2|NA
CASSATFRDYYNEQFF
TGTGCCAGCAGCGCAACCTTCCGGGACTATTACAATGAGCAGTTCTTC
>TRBJ1-5|TRBV29-1|TRBD1|NA
CRLCPQFVRQGPNQPQHF
TGCAGACTCTGCCCGCAATTCGTACGACAGGGGCCCAATCAGCCCCAGCATTTT
>TRBJ2-1|TRBV4-1|TRBD2|NA
CASSKKGRASYNEQFF
TGCGCCAGCAGCAAAAAAGGGAGGGCCTCCTACAATGAGCAGTTCTTC
>TRBJ2-7|TRBV5-1|NA|NA
CASRSGTQNYEQYF
TGCGCCAGCAGATCCGGGACTCAAAACTACGAGCAGTACTTC
>TRBJ2-7|TRBV7-9|TRBD2|once
CASSAQPGTSGTSLYEQYF
TGTGCCAGCAGCGCTCAACCCGGGACTAGCGGGACCTCCTTATACGAGCAGTACTTC
>TRBJ2-1|TRBV7-6|TRBD2|NA
CASSPRLAGGRGDEQFF
TGTGCCAGCAGCCCCCGGCTAGCGGGGGGGCGCGGCGATGAGCAGTTCTTC
>TRBJ2-7|TRBV5-1|NA|few
CASSFMGASDEQYF
TGCGCCAGCAGCTTCATGGGGGCATCCGACGAGCAGTACTTC
>TRBJ2-1|TRBV10-2|TRBD2|NA
CASSGPALAGIYNEQFF
TGCGCCAGCAGTGGACCTGCCTTAGCGGGGATTTACAATGAGCAGTTCTTC
>TRBJ2-7|TRBV5-1|NA|NA
CASSLMQGGVLSGEQYF
TGCGCCAGCAGCTTGATGCAGGGAGGAGTTCTCTCGGGCGAGCAGTACTTC
>TRBJ2-5|TRBV11-3|TRBD1|few
CASSADRAQETQYF
TGTGCCAGCAGTGCGGACAGGGCCCAAGAGACCCAGTACTTC
>TRBJ2-5|TRBV27|TRBD1|few
CASSPLGTGEETQYF
TGTGCCAGCAGTCCCCTCGGGACAGGGGAAGAGACCCAGTACTTC
>TRBJ1-5|TRBV6-1|TRBD1|NA
CASSEEGAGNQPQHF
TGTGCCAGCAGTGAAGAGGGGGCAGGCAATCAGCCCCAGCATTTT
>TRBJ1-5|TRBV6-5|TRBD1|few
CASSATGGLDQPQHF
TGTGCCAGCAGTGCAACAGGGGGCTTGGATCAGCCCCAGCATTTT
>TRBJ2-5|TRBV7-6|TRBD1|NA
CASSLRDSQETQYF
TGTGCCAGCAGCCTACGGGACAGTCAAGAGACCCAGTACTTC
>TRBJ2-7|TRBV2|NA|NA
CASRSSVSVDEQYF
TGTGCCAGCCGGAGTTCGGTCAGCGTCGACGAGCAGTACTTC